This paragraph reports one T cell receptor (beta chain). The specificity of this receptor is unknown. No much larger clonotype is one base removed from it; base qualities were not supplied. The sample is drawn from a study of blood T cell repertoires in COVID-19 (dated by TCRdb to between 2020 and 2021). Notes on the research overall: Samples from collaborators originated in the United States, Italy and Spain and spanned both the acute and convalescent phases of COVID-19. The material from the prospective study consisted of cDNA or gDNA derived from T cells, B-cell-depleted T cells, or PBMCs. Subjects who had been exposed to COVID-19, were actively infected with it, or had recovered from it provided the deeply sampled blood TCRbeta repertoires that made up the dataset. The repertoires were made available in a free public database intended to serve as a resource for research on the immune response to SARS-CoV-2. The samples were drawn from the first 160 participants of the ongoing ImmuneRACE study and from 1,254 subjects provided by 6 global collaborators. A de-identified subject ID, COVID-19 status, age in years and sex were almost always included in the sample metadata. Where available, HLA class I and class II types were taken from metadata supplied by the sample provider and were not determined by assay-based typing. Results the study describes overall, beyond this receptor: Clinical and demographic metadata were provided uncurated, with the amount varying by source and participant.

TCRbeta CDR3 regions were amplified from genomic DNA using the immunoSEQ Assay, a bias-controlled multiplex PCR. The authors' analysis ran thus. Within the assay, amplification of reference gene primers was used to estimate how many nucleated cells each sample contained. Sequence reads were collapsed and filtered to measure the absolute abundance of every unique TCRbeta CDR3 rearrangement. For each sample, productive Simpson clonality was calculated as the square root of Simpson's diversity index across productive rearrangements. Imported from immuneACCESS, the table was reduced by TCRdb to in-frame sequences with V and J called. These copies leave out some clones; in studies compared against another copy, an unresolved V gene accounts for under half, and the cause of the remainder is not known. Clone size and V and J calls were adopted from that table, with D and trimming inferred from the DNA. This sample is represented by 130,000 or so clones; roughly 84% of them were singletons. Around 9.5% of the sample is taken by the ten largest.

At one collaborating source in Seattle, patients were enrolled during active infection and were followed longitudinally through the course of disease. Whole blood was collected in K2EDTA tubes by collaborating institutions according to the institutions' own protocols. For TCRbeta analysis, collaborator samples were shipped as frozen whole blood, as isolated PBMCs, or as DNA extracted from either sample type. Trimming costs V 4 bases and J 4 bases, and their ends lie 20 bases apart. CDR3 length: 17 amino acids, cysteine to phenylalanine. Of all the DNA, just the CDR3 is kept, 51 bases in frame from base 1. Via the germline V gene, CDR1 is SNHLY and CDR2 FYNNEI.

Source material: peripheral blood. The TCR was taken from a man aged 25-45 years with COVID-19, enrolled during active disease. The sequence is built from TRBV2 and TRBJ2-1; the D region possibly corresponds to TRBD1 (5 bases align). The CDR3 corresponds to CASSGYDSNLQYNEQFF. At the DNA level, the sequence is TGTGCCAGCAGTGGGTATGACAGCAACCTACAATACAATGAGCAGTTCTTC.